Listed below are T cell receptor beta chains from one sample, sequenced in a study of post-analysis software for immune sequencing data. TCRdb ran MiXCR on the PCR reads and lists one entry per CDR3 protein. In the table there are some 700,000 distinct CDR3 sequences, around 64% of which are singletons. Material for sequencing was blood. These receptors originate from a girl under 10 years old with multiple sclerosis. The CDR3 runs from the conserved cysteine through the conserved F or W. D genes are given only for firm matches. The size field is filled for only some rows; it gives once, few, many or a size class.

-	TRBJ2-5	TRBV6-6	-	CASSGGPQTQYF	TGTGCCAGCAGTGGGGGGCCGCAGACCCAGTACTTC
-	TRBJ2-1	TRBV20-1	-	CSARDRGQGGGEQFF	TGCAGTGCTAGAGATCGGGGCCAGGGGGGGGGTGAGCAGTTCTTC
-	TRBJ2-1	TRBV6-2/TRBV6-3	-	CASSYSTEASYNEQFF	TGTGCCAGCAGTTACTCGACAGAAGCATCCTACAATGAGCAGTTCTTC
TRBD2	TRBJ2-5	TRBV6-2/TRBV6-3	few	CASSYSRAGGETQYF	TGTGCCAGCAGTTACTCGAGGGCGGGGGGCGAGACCCAGTACTTC
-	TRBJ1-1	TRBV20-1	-	CSAKDVNTEAFF	TGCAGTGCTAAGGACGTCAACACTGAAGCTTTCTTT
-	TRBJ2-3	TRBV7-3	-	CASSLTPTSTADTQYF	TGTGCCAGCAGCTTAACCCCGACGAGTACGGCAGATACGCAGTATTTT
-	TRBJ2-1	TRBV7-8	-	CASSSAVGGEQFF	TGTGCCAGCAGCTCCGCGGTGGGGGGTGAGCAGTTCTTC
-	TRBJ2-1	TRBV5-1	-	CASSLGTTRNLNEQFF	TGCGCCAGCAGCTTGGGGACGACCCGAAATCTCAATGAGCAGTTCTTC
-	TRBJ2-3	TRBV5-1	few	CASSQPSDTQYF	TGCGCCAGCAGCCAACCAAGCGATACGCAGTATTTT
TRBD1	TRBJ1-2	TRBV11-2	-	CASSLEEAGQGADVGYTF	TGTGCCAGCAGCTTAGAAGAAGCCGGACAGGGGGCTGACGTTGGCTACACCTTC
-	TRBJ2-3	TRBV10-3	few	CAISESVTSTDTQYF	TGTGCCATCAGTGAGTCGGTGACTAGCACAGATACGCAGTATTTT
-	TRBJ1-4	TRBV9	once	CASSVTAGRLGEKLFF	TGTGCCAGCAGCGTTACGGCCGGGCGCCTGGGTGAAAAACTGTTTTTT
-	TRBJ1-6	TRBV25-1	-	CASSEFENAAYGTAQSPLHF	TGTGCCAGCAGTGAATTTGAAAACGCCGCCTATGGGACCGCTCAATCACCCCTCCACTTT
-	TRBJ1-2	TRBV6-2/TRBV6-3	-	CASSWSNYGYTF	TGTGCCAGCAGCTGGAGTAACTATGGCTACACCTTC
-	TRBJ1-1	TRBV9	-	CASSVSTQNTEAFF	TGTGCCAGCAGCGTAAGCACACAGAACACTGAAGCTTTCTTT
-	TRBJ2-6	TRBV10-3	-	CAISERAGAGSGANVLTF	TGTGCCATCAGTGAGCGGGCAGGGGCCGGCTCTGGGGCCAACGTCCTGACTTTC
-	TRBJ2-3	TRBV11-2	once	CASTLEGKAADTQYF	TGTGCCAGCACGCTGGAGGGGAAGGCCGCAGATACGCAGTATTTT